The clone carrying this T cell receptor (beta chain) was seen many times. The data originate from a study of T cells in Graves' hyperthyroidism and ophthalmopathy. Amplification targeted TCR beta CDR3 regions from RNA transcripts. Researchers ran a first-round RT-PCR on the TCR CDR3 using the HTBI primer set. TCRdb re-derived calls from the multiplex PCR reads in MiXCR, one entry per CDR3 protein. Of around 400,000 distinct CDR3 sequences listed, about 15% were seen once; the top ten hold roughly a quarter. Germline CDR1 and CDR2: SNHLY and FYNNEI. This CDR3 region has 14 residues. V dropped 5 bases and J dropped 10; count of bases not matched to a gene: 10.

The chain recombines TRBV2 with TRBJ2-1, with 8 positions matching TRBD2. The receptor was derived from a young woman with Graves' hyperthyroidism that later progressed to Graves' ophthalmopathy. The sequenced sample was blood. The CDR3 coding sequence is TGTGCCAGCAGTATGTCGGGAGGGCTTGGGGAGCAGTTCTTC. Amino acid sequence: CASSMSGGLGEQFF.